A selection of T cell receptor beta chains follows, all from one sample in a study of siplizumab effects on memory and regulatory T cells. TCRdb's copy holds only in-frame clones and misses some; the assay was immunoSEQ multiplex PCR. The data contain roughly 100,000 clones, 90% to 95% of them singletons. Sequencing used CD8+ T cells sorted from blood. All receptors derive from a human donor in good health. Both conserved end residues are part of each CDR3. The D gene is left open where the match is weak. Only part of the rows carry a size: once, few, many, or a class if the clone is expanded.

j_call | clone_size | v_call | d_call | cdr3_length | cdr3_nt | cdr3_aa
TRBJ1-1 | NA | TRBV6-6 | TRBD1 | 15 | TGTGCCAGCACCCAGAAGACAGGGATGAACACTGAAGCTTTCTTT | CASTQKTGMNTEAFF
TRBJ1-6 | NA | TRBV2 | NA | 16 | TGTGCCAGCATCTCGACAGAGTGGTCCTATAATTCACCCCTCCACTTT | CASISTEWSYNSPLHF
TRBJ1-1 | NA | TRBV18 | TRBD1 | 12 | TGTGCCAGCTCGTACCGGGACAGTGAAGCTTTCTTT | CASSYRDSEAFF
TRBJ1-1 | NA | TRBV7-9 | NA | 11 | TGTGCCAGCCGGGGGGAGACTGAAGCTTTCTTT | CASRGETEAFF
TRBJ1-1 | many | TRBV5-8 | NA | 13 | TGTGCCAGCAGCTTGGGGGCGAGCACTGAAGCTTTCTTT | CASSLGASTEAFF
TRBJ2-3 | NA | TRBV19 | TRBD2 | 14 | TGTGCCAGTAGTATCGCGGGAGCCACAGATACGCAGTATTTT | CASSIAGATDTQYF
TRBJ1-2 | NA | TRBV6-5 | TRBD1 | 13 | TGTGCCACCTCAGAGGGCAGGGGGCTTGGCTACACCTTC | CATSEGRGLGYTF
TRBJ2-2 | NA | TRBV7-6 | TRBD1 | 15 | TGTGCCAGCAGCTCCCGGGACAGGGGGGGCGGGGAGCTGTTTTTT | CASSSRDRGGGELFF
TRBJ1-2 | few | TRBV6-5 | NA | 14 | TGTGCCAGCAGTTCCTCGGTCGGGTACCATGGCTACACCTTC | CASSSSVGYHGYTF
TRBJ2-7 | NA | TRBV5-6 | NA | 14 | TGTGCCAGCAGCTCCTTCGGCGGATACTACGAGCAGTACTTC | CASSSFGGYYEQYF
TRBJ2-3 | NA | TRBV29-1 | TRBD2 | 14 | TGCAGCGTGAAGATAGCGGGAGGTACAGATACGCAGTATTTT | CSVKIAGGTDTQYF
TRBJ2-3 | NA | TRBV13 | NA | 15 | TGTGCCAGCAGCCGGACAAGGGAGGTGACAGATACGCAGTATTTT | CASSRTREVTDTQYF
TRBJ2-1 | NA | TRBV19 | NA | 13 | TGTGCCAGTAGCCCCGGACTTTACAATGAGCAGTTCTTC | CASSPGLYNEQFF
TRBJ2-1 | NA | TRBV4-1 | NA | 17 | TGCGCCAGCAGCCAGGCGGGAACGGGTATCTCCTACAATGAGCAGTTCTTC | CASSQAGTGISYNEQFF
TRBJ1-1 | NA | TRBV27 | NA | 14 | TGTGCCAGCAGTTTATGGGCAGAGAACACTGAAGCTTTCTTT | CASSLWAENTEAFF
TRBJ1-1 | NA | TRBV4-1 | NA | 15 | TGCGCCAGCAGCCAAGGCCGGGTTGGGGACACTGAAGCTTTCTTT | CASSQGRVGDTEAFF
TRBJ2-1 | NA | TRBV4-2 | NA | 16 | TGTGCCAGCAGCCGTTTGGAGGGGATTTCCTACAATGAGCAGTTCTTC | CASSRLEGISYNEQFF
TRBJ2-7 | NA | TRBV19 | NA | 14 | TGTGCCAGTAGTATTGAAATAGGTGCCTACGAGCAGTACTTC | CASSIEIGAYEQYF
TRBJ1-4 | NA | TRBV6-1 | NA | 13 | TGTGCCAGCAGTGATACTTTGCTCTTTAAACTGTTTTTT | CASSDTLLFKLFF
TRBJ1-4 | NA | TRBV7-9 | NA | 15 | TGTGCCAGCAGCTTAGTCAGGGCTCGGGGTGAAAAACTGTTTTTT | CASSLVRARGEKLFF
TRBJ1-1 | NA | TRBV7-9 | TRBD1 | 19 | TGTGCCAGCAGCCACTCTTTATCCAGGGGGCGCGCCTCGGACACTGAAGCTTTCTTT | CASSHSLSRGRASDTEAFF
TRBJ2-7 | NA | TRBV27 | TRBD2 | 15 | TGTGCCAGCAGTCACGGGACTAGCGGGAGTAAAGAGCAGTACTTC | CASSHGTSGSKEQYF
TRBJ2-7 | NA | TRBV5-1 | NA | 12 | TGCGCCAGCAGCCCGCCTTCCTACGAGCAGTACTTC | CASSPPSYEQYF
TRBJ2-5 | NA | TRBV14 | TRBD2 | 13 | TGTGCCAGCACTATGCTAGCGGGAGAGACCCAGTACTTC | CASTMLAGETQYF
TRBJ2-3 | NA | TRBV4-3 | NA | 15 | TGCGCCAGCCTCAGGTGGGGGCGCTACACAGATACGCAGTATTTT | CASLRWGRYTDTQYF
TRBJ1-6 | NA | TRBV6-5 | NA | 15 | TGTGCCAGCAGTTACTCTTTGGGCGGACACGGCCCCCTCCACTTT | CASSYSLGGHGPLHF
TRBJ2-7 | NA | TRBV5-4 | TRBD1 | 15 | TGTGCCAGCAGCTTCCGGGACAGGGGGCCTAACGAGCAGTACTTC | CASSFRDRGPNEQYF
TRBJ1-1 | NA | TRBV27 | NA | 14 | TGTGCCAGCAGTCAAGGGGGTTTGTTCACTGAAGCTTTCTTT | CASSQGGLFTEAFF
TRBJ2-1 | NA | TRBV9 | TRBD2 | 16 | TGTGCCAGCAGCGTAGTCTCTAGCGGGGGGTACAATGAGCAGTTCTTC | CASSVVSSGGYNEQFF
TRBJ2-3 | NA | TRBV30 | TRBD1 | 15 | TGTGCCTGGTCAGAAGGACAGGGAATCACAGATACGCAGTATTTT | CAWSEGQGITDTQYF
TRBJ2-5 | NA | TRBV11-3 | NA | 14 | TGTGCCAGCAGCCAACGTAGGGGACAAGAGACCCAGTACTTC | CASSQRRGQETQYF
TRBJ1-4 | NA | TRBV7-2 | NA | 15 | TGTGCCAGCAGCTTCCTGGGACTCCCTAATGAAAAACTGTTTTTT | CASSFLGLPNEKLFF
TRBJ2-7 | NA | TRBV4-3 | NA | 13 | TGCGCCAGCAGCCACTACAGGGAGGACGAGCAGTACTTC | CASSHYREDEQYF
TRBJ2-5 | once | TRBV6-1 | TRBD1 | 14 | TGTGCCAGCAGTAGAAGACAGGGCGGCGAGACCCAGTACTTC | CASSRRQGGETQYF
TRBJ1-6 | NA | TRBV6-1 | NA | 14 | TGTGCCAGCAGTTGGGGCCGAAGTAATTCACCCCTCCACTTT | CASSWGRSNSPLHF
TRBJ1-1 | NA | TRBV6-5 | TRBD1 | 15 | TGTGCCAGCAGTTACCTAACAGGGGGGAACACTGAAGCTTTCTTT | CASSYLTGGNTEAFF
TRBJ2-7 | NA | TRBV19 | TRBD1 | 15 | TGTGCCAGTAGTATAGTGCCAGGGGGCATTCACGAGCAGTACTTC | CASSIVPGGIHEQYF